This TCR beta chain is drawn from a study of regulatory T cells in long-lasting Graves disease. Per the germline V gene, CDR1 is LNHDA and CDR2 is SQIVND (reference sequence). The J segment lost 0 bases and the V segment lost 6 bases, leaving 7 bases of the junction unmatched. The CDR3 totals 16 residues. Arm-PCR of CDR3 regions with iRepertoire HTBI primers generated TCR beta libraries. Using its own MiXCR run on the multiplex PCR reads, TCRdb lists one record per CDR3 protein. The sample holds under 450,000 distinct CDR3 sequences, about a quarter seen once. Time point: persistent/refractory GD, antithyroid drugs over 5 years with positive TRAb. The TCR library was made from RNA that had been extracted from PBMCs in TRIzol. EDTA tubes received roughly 9.7 milliliters of drawn peripheral blood.

Sample: peripheral blood mononuclear cells (PBMCs), taken when the disease was refractory, from a patient treated with antithyroid drugs. This chain connects TRBV19 to TRBJ2-2, with 7 bases matching TRBD1. The clonotype was recovered from a female donor with Graves disease. CDR3 nucleotide sequence: TGTGCCAGTAGGACCCCGGGACAGACGAACACCGGGGAGCTGTTTTTT. Encoded protein: CASRTPGQTNTGELFF. The full variable domain, its missing parts supplied by reference TRBV19 and TRBJ2-2, is DGGITQSPKYLFRKEGQNVTLSCEQNLNHDAMYWYRQDPGQGLRLIYYSQIVNDFQKGDIAEGYSVSREKKESFPLTVTSAQKNPTAFYLCASRTPGQTNTGELFFGEGSRLTVL.